Following are 10 T cell receptor beta chains from one sample sequenced in a study of blood T cell repertoires in COVID-19 (dated by TCRdb to about 2020). The library was produced with the immunoSEQ multiplex PCR assay. Held by TCRdb, this immuneACCESS table contains in-frame sequences only and omits some clones. Under half of the omission traces to an unresolved V gene where checked; the cause of the rest is unknown. Within this sample are some 700,000 clones, with 85% to 90% of them counted one time only. In total, the top ten clones hold 0.2% to 0.3% of the sample. Sequencing was performed on peripheral blood. Every receptor here comes from a woman in her late teens or twenties with acute or convalescent COVID-19.

The chain joins TRBV9 to TRBJ1-2; 8 bases fit TRBD1. V lost 3 bases, J lost 6 bases, and 10 bases stayed unmatched. Germline loops: CDR1 SGDLS, CDR2 YYNGEE. CDR3 length: 15 amino acids. CDR3 in DNA: TGTGCCAGCAGCGGCGAAGGGACAGGAAGTCATGGCTACACCTTC. Protein: CASSGEGTGSHGYTF.

This clone was counted a few times. The chain combines TRBV4-3 with TRBJ2-7; TRBD2 is a possible D gene (5 bases). The CDR3 covers 17 residues. Per the germline V gene, CDR1 is LGHNA and CDR2 is YSLEER. Trimming took off 3 bases at V and 1 base at J, with 19 bases between the two ends. The CDR3 DNA follows: TGCGCCAGCAGCCAGACCCTGGGCGGGTCTGGTTCCTACGAGCAGTACTTC. This translates into CASSQTLGGSGSYEQYF.

The gene calls are TRBV7-3 and TRBJ1-1, with D hard to call. Germline V lookup: CDR1 SGHTA, CDR2 FQGTGA. This CDR3 has 14 residues. V lost 2 bases and J lost 6, with 13 bases in between. The CDR3 DNA sequence: TGTGCCAGCAGCTTAGAGGGTAGTAGGGCTGAAGCTTTCTTT. It codes for CASSLEGSRAEAFF.

Here the CDR3 reads CAWSSGPEAFF. The CDR3 DNA follows: TGTGCCTGGAGCTCTGGGCCTGAAGCTTTCTTT. The rearrangement joins TRBV30 to TRBJ1-1; D remains unclear. Trimming removed 3 bases from V and 6 bases from J, with 8 bases in between. Looked up from germline, CDR1 is GTSNPN and CDR2 is SVGIG (reference sequence). The CDR3 extends over 11 amino acids.

This clone is a singleton in its sample. CDR3 sequence (DNA): TGCAGCGCGCCGGACAGGGTGGACACTGAAGCTTTCTTT. Protein: CSAPDRVDTEAFF. This sequence joins TRBV29-1 and TRBJ1-1, with 8 bases aligning to TRBD1. The CDR3 length is 13 residues. CDR1 and CDR2 (germline): SQVTM, ANQGSEA. V lost 7 bases and J lost 3; bases outside the gene matches: 7.

This rearrangement joins TRBV7-9 to TRBJ1-5; D call uncertain. Trimming took off 8 bases at V and 5 bases at J, with 13 bases between the two ends. Per the germline V gene, CDR1 is SEHNR and CDR2 is FQNEAQ (reference sequence). The CDR3 covers 13 residues. The CDR3 loop is CASGGLSDQPQHF. CDR3 coding DNA: TGTGCCAGCGGTGGACTGTCCGATCAGCCCCAGCATTTT.

This clone is a singleton in its sample. The genes are TRBV11-3 and TRBJ2-1; 12 positions match TRBD2. The CDR3 spans 16 residues. The germline gives CDR1 SGHNT, CDR2 YENEEA. J was trimmed by 3 bases and V by 5 bases; bases with no gene match: 5. The DNA for the CDR3 is TGTGCCAGCAGCCTGAGGACTAGCGGGGACTACAATGAGCAGTTCTTC. Its translation: CASSLRTSGDYNEQFF.

This sequence joins TRBV4-2 and TRBJ2-7, with 11 bases identical to TRBD2. V lost 0 bases and J lost 5; bases outside the gene matches: 6. The CDR3 extends over 16 amino acids. Germline V gene lookup returns CDR1 LGHNA and CDR2 YNFKEQ. The chain's CDR3 is CASSQDGTSGSHEQYF. Here the CDR3 DNA reads TGTGCCAGCAGCCAAGATGGGACTAGCGGATCCCACGAGCAGTACTTC.

The rearrangement links TRBV11-2 to TRBJ1-2; no definite D call. The V end lost 3 bases, the J end lost 3 bases, and 11 bases lay between the germline ends. From germline, CDR1 is SGHAT and CDR2 FQNNGV. The CDR3 loop spans 14 amino acids. CDR3 sequence reads: CASSFGPADYGYTF. CDR3 nucleotides: TGTGCCAGCAGCTTCGGCCCCGCGGACTATGGCTACACCTTC.

The chain recombines TRBV7-2 with TRBJ2-3, with TRBD1 as a possible D gene (6 bases). From germline, CDR1 is SGHTA and CDR2 FQGNSA. The CDR3 spans 16 residues. Trimming pared 1 base from V and 9 bases from J, leaving 20 bases between. The CDR3 is CASSLVGNRARQTQYF. In DNA, the CDR3 is TGTGCCAGCAGCTTAGTCGGAAACAGGGCGCGACAGACGCAGTATTTT. Combining the CDR3 with reference TRBV7-2 and TRBJ2-3 gives the whole variable domain GAGVSQSPSNKVTEKGKDVELRCDPISGHTALYWYRQSLGQGLEFLIYFQGNSAPDKSGLPSDRFSAERTGGSVSTLTIQRTQQEDSAVYLCASSLVGNRARQTQYFGPGTRLTVL.